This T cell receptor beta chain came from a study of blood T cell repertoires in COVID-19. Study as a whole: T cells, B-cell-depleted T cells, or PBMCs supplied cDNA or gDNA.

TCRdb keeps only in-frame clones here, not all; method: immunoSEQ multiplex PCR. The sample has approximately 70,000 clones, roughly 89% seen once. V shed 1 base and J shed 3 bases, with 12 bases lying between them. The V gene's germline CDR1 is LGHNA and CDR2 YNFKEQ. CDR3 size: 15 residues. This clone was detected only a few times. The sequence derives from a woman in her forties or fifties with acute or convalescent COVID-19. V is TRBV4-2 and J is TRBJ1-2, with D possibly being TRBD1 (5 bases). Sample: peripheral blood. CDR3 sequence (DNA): TGTGCCAGCAGCCAAGTTGTCGGGGGGGACTATGGCTACACCTTC. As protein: CASSQVVGGDYGYTF.